This TCR beta chain was sequenced for a study of blood T cell repertoires in COVID-19 (dated by TCRdb to between 2020 and 2021). For the wider study: Samples covering the acute and convalescent phases of COVID-19 were provided by collaborators in the United States, Italy and Spain. The material from the prospective study consisted of cDNA or gDNA derived from T cells, B-cell-depleted T cells, or PBMCs. Deeply sampled blood TCRbeta repertoires from subjects exposed to, actively infected with, or recovered from COVID-19 were included in the dataset. The repertoires were released in a freely available public database intended as a resource for research on the immune response to SARS-CoV-2. The samples were drawn from the first 160 participants of the ongoing ImmuneRACE study and from 1,254 subjects provided by 6 global collaborators. A de-identified subject ID, COVID-19 status, age in years and sex were almost always included in the sample metadata. Where available, HLA class I and class II types were taken from metadata supplied by the sample provider and were not determined by assay-based typing. Here is what the overall study found, with its caveats: The quantity of clinical and demographic metadata differed by source and by participant and was supplied without curation.

The immunoSEQ Assay, a bias-controlled multiplex PCR, was used to amplify TCRbeta CDR3 regions from genomic DNA. The paper's data handling went like this. The number of nucleated cells in each sample was estimated by amplification of reference gene primers within the assay. To quantify the absolute abundance of each unique TCRbeta CDR3 rearrangement, sequence reads were collapsed and filtered. For each sample, productive Simpson clonality was calculated as the square root of Simpson's diversity index across productive rearrangements. In TCRdb, the immuneACCESS table is reduced to in-frame sequences with V and J assigned. These tables do not hold every clone; where another copy was compared, an unresolved V gene accounts for under half, and the others remain unexplained. V, J and clone size are those of that table, while D and trimming were read from the DNA. This sample is represented by roughly 410,000 clones; around 90% of them were singletons. The top ten hold roughly 1.2% of the sample.

Each collaborating institution followed its own protocols to collect whole blood in K2EDTA tubes. For TCRbeta analysis, collaborator samples were shipped as frozen whole blood, as isolated PBMCs, or as DNA extracted from either sample type. About this clone itself: The antigen it recognizes is unknown. The record has no base qualities; no much larger clone is one base away.

Trimming removed 5 bases from V and 3 bases from J, leaving 13 bases between the germline ends. The CDR3 starts with the cysteine, ends with the phenylalanine, and has 14 residues. Only CDR3 DNA is held: 42 bases, read in frame from base 1. The germline V gene (reference sequence) supplies CDR1 GTSNPN and CDR2 SVGIG. The receptor was isolated from a man between 40 and 49 years old with acute or convalescent COVID-19. The source material was peripheral blood. The V gene is TRBV30 and the J gene is TRBJ1-4, and TRBD1 may be the D gene, going by 6 matching bases. The base sequence is TGTGCCTGGGGTCGGGACACCTCTAATGAAAAACTGTTTTTT. This encodes CAWGRDTSNEKLFF.